This TCR beta chain was recovered during a study of vaccination and CD4 T cells after COVID-19. Background on the study: Six men and four women formed the convalescents, two being Hispanic. Sampling post-COVID took place a median 101 days after diagnosis (range 35 to 161).

The germline V gene has CDR1 GTSNPN and CDR2 SVGIG (reference sequence). The CDR3 is 13 residues long. Deletions cut 1 base from V and 4 bases from J, with 10 bases between. Regarding treatment: roughly 10-day PBMC culture with coronavirus spike peptide pools or control peptides (ViraFEST assay). Antigen-specific T cell expansion with peptide pools preceded TCR sequencing in the ViraFEST approach. With respect to this clonotype: Its target is unknown.

Sequenced with the Oncomine TCR Beta short-read assay was DNA taken from cultured CD4+ T cells. A single record per CDR3 protein comes from TCRdb applying MiXCR to the PCR reads. The table records 20,000 to 25,000 distinct CDR3 sequences, 35% to 40% of them present only once. Study-level points and caveats: Spike mono-reactivity was found in 304 of the 307 vaccine-specific clones identified in convalescent patients.

The sample here was CD4+ T cells from blood, cultured in vitro, taken before SARS-CoV-2 vaccination. The clonotype was recovered from a human donor who received a COVID-19 vaccine. This rearrangement joins TRBV30 to TRBJ1-1, with D unclear. CDR3 DNA: TGTGCCTGGAGTGCTCGCAAAGGCACTGAAGCTTTCTTT. Its protein is CAWSARKGTEAFF.